A single sample is the source of the 31 T cell receptor beta chains below, sequenced in a study of blood T cell repertoires in COVID-19. This table comes from immunoSEQ multiplex PCR, and its TCRdb copy is limited to in-frame clones, with some not included. The sample records tens of thousands of clones, more than 70% being singletons. Sequenced: peripheral blood. The receptors stem from a human donor with active COVID-19. The donor label of this sample is uncertain.

V gene TRBV18 combines with J gene TRBJ2-7; possibly TRBD2 for D (6 bases). The length of the CDR3 is 15 residues. Germline V lookup: CDR1 KGHSH, CDR2 LQKENI. V was pared by 4 bases and J by 10 bases, with 23 bases between. The CDR3 coding sequence is TGTGCCAGCTCACGCGCGGCAAACCAAGGGACTTTCCAGTACTTC. Encoded protein: CASSRAANQGTFQYF. Using reference TRBV18 and TRBJ2-7 for the parts outside the CDR3, the full variable domain is NAGVMQNPRHLVRRRGQEARLRCSPMKGHSHVYWYRQLPEEGLKFMVYLQKENIIDESGMPKERFSAEFPKEGPSILRIQQVVRGDSAAYFCASSRAANQGTFQYFGPGTRLTVT.

J is TRBJ2-5 and V is TRBV28; D perhaps matches TRBD2 (7 bases). The CDR3 extends over 15 amino acids. Germline assignment: CDR1 MDHEN and CDR2 SYDVKM. V was shortened by 3 bases and J by 4 bases, with 15 bases between the two germline ends. CDR3 residues: CASSLPSGGRETQYF. The CDR3 coding sequence is TGTGCCAGCAGTTTGCCCTCGGGGGGCCGAGAGACCCAGTACTTC.

CDR3 bases: TGCGCCAGCAGCCACGTGGACAGGGATAATCAGCCCCAGCATTTT. Residues: CASSHVDRDNQPQHF. The chain couples TRBV4-1 to TRBJ1-5, with 8 bases fitting TRBD1. The CDR3 extends over 15 amino acids. CDR1 MGHRA and CDR2 YSYEKL come from the germline V gene. V lost 3 bases to trimming and J lost 4 bases; unmatched junction nucleotides: 5.

The rearrangement uses TRBV10-3 and TRBJ2-1, with D possibly TRBD1 on 5 matching bases. Trimming took 7 bases from V and 1 from J, leaving 8 bases between them. Per the germline V gene, CDR1 is ENHRY and CDR2 is SYGVKD. There are 13 residues in the CDR3. The CDR3 sequence: CAIKPGSYNEQFF. The CDR3 DNA follows: TGTGCCATCAAACCAGGGTCCTACAATGAGCAGTTCTTC.

This chain joins TRBV18 and TRBJ1-5; D is possibly TRBD1 (6 bases). The V gene lost 3 bases and the J gene lost 2 bases, with 17 bases spanning the gap. In germline, CDR1 is KGHSH, CDR2 LQKENI. The CDR3 spans 17 residues. CDR3 sequence (DNA): TGTGCCAGCTCACCCGATCAACAGGGTTGGGGCAATCAGCCCCAGCATTTT. Residues: CASSPDQQGWGNQPQHF.

In this sample, this clone turned up once. This CDR3 reads CSVEGGRSYGYTF. For the CDR3, the DNA is TGCAGCGTTGAGGGTGGCAGGTCCTATGGCTACACCTTC. The chain is built from TRBV29-1 and TRBJ1-2, with unresolved D. Germline V gives CDR1 SQVTM, CDR2 ANQGSEA. The V end lost 3 bases, the J end lost 4 bases, and 12 bases lay between the germline ends. CDR3 length: 13 amino acids.

The chain is built from TRBV9 and TRBJ2-1; 14 nucleotides line up with TRBD2. After removal of 4 bases from V and 6 bases from J, the junction contained 6 bases not matched to a gene. CDR3 length: 16 residues. CDR1 SGDLS and CDR2 YYNGEE come from the germline V gene. CDR3 loop: CASSPRTSGGSNEQFF. The CDR3 DNA follows: TGTGCCAGCAGCCCCCGGACTAGCGGGGGGAGCAATGAGCAGTTCTTC.

This chain connects TRBV19 to TRBJ1-5, with 7 bases that match TRBD1. V lost 7 bases, J lost 4 bases, and 7 bases stayed unmatched. The CDR3 extends over 14 amino acids. From germline, CDR1 is LNHDA and CDR2 SQIVND (reference sequence). For the CDR3, the DNA is TGTGCCAGTACTCCCGGGACAGTTAATCAGCCCCAGCATTTT. Translated: CASTPGTVNQPQHF.

The chain is built from TRBV9 and TRBJ1-2; 10 positions agree with TRBD1. This CDR3 has 15 residues. Germline V lookup: CDR1 SGDLS, CDR2 YYNGEE. After removal of 0 bases from V and 4 bases from J, the junction contained 3 bases not matched to a gene. The CDR3 DNA sequence: TGTGCCAGCAGCGTAGTCGACAGGGGGCCCTATGGCTACACCTTC. As protein: CASSVVDRGPYGYTF. The full variable domain, completed using reference TRBV9 and TRBJ1-2, is DSGVTQTPKHLITATGQRVTLRCSPRSGDLSVYWYQQSLDQGLQFLIQYYNGEERAKGNILERFSAQQFPDLHSELNLSSLELGDSALYFCASSVVDRGPYGYTFGSGTRLTVV.

The V gene is TRBV20-1, the J gene TRBJ1-2; 10 bases agree with TRBD1. V gave up 3 bases and J gave up 0 bases; unmatched junction bases: 7. CDR3 size: 16 residues. The germline CDR1 and CDR2 sequences are DFQATT and SNEGSKA (reference sequence). The CDR3 nucleotides are TGCAGTGCTAGTTGGGACAGGGGCAAATCTAACTATGGCTACACCTTC. Its translation: CSASWDRGKSNYGYTF.

The chain couples TRBV5-1 to TRBJ1-6; 8 bases are a match to TRBD1. The CDR3 sequence is 14 residues long. Per the germline V gene, CDR1 is SGHRS and CDR2 is YFSETQ. V lost 4 bases, J lost 9 bases, and 6 bases stayed unmatched. The chain's CDR3 is CASSLGQELSPLHF. For the CDR3, the DNA is TGCGCCAGCAGCCTGGGACAGGAACTTTCACCCCTCCACTTT.

The chain links TRBV27 to TRBJ1-5; 7 positions match TRBD1. Per germline, CDR1 MNHEY and CDR2 SMNVEV (reference sequence). V was pared by 3 bases and J by 3 bases, with 5 bases of the junction left unmatched. The CDR3 extends over 15 amino acids. CDR3 sequence (DNA): TGTGCCAGCAGTTTCCGGGACAGACTCAATCAGCCCCAGCATTTT. Protein product: CASSFRDRLNQPQHF.

CDR3 DNA sequence: TGTGCCATCAGTGTGGGTAGCGGGAGCTACGAGCAGTACTTC. It encodes CAISVGSGSYEQYF. This rearrangement joins TRBV10-3 to TRBJ2-7; 9 nucleotides agree with TRBD2. The CDR3 loop spans 14 amino acids. Germline lookup yields CDR1 ENHRY and CDR2 SYGVKD. V lost 4 bases, J lost 3 bases, and 4 bases stayed unmatched.

The chain is built from TRBV7-3 and TRBJ1-4; D not certain. The germline CDR1 and CDR2 sequences are SGHTA and FQGTGA. V gave up 2 bases and J gave up 2 bases, with 6 bases separating them. CDR3 size: 14 residues. CDR3 loop: CASSLGGTNEKLFF. The CDR3 DNA follows: TGTGCCAGCAGCTTAGGCGGTACTAATGAAAAACTGTTTTTT.

V and J are TRBV19 and TRBJ2-1; D might be TRBD2 (7 bases). From germline, CDR1 is LNHDA and CDR2 SQIVND (reference sequence). V lost 3 bases to trimming and J lost 7 bases, with 16 bases between them. The CDR3 contains 15 residues. DNA for the CDR3: TGTGCCAGTAGTATTTCGGGGGGCTGGATGAATGAGCAGTTCTTC. It yields the protein CASSISGGWMNEQFF.

Comment on this clone: The junction differs from germline at one of its ends, possibly a read error. This rearrangement joins TRBV19 to TRBJ2-3; 7 bases are a match to TRBD1. The germline CDR1 and CDR2 sequences are LNHDA and SQIVND (reference sequence). The CDR3 sequence is 15 residues long. The CDR3 spells CASPDRVQVGRYAVF. The CDR3, as DNA: TGTGCCAGCCCCGACAGGGTCCAGGTTGGTCGATACGCAGTATTT.

The rearrangement joins TRBV13 to TRBJ2-5; D may be TRBD1 (6 bases). Trimming took off 5 bases at V and 1 base at J, with 11 bases between the two ends. This CDR3 region has 14 residues. Germline CDR1 and CDR2: PRHDT and FYEKMQ (reference sequence). CDR3: CASSTQGFQETQYF. The CDR3, as DNA: TGTGCCAGCAGCACGCAGGGGTTCCAAGAGACCCAGTACTTC.

The J gene is TRBJ1-4, the V gene TRBV5-5; D is unclear. The V and J ends lost 2 bases and 6 bases respectively, with 17 bases between them. Germline-derived CDR1 and CDR2 are SGHKS and YYEKEE (reference sequence). CDR3 size: 16 residues. The CDR3 DNA reads as TGTGCCAGCAGCTTTTACGCAGACCGTAGCTATGAAAAACTGTTTTTT. Translation: CASSFYADRSYEKLFF.

This chain links TRBV5-4 with TRBJ2-4; 7 bases fit TRBD1. Germline CDR1 reads SGHNT; CDR2 reads YYREEE (reference sequence). The CDR3 is 14 amino acids. V lost 4 bases and J lost 2; bases outside the gene matches: 3. CDR3: CASSPQGPKNIQYF. The CDR3 DNA reads as TGTGCCAGCAGCCCACAGGGGCCCAAAAACATTCAGTACTTC.

The sample holds a few counts of this clone. The rearrangement links TRBV7-3 to TRBJ2-7, with D possibly being TRBD2 (5 bases). Germline CDR1 SGHTA, CDR2 FQGTGA. There are 18 residues in the CDR3. V lost 0 bases and J lost 2, with 20 bases in between. The CDR3 protein is CASSLTVFGSTPPYEQYF. The CDR3 coding sequence is TGTGCCAGCAGCTTAACGGTATTTGGGAGTACCCCTCCCTACGAGCAGTACTTC.

The chain combines TRBV7-9 with TRBJ1-2, with 7 nucleotides matching TRBD1. The V gene end was trimmed by 6 bases and the J gene end by 3 bases; junction bases not matched to a gene: 7. CDR3 length: 14 amino acids. The V gene's germline CDR1 is SEHNR and CDR2 FQNEAQ (reference sequence). The CDR3 loop reads CASSQGGDHYGYTF. Written as DNA, the CDR3 is TGTGCCAGCAGTCAGGGGGGAGATCACTATGGCTACACCTTC. Full variable domain (remainder filled in from reference TRBV7-9 and TRBJ1-2): DTGVSQNPRHKITKRGQNVTFRCDPISEHNRLYWYRQTLGQGPEFLTYFQNEAQLEKSRLLSDRFSAERPKGSFSTLEIQRTEQGDSAMYLCASSQGGDHYGYTFGSGTRLTVV.

The rearrangement joins TRBV7-2 to TRBJ2-1; 11 bases match TRBD2. Germline lookup yields CDR1 SGHTA and CDR2 FQGNSA. The J segment lost 0 bases and the V segment lost 0 bases, leaving 7 bases of the junction unmatched. The CDR3 covers 19 residues. The CDR3 region is CASSLAASGGRSSYNEQFF. CDR3 bases: TGTGCCAGCAGCTTAGCGGCTAGCGGGGGGAGGAGCTCCTACAATGAGCAGTTCTTC.

CDR3 DNA: TGTGCCAGCAGTTTGAGGACAGGGTCGAACACTGAAGCTTTCTTT. Its protein is CASSLRTGSNTEAFF. The V call is TRBV27, the J call TRBJ1-1, with TRBD1 matching over 8 bases. This CDR3 region has 15 residues. Per germline, CDR1 MNHEY and CDR2 SMNVEV (reference sequence). The V gene end was trimmed by 3 bases and the J gene end by 1 base; junction bases not matched to a gene: 4.

The chain carries TRBV19 and TRBJ1-2, with D possibly TRBD1 on 5 matching bases. Germline values: CDR1 LNHDA, CDR2 SQIVND (reference sequence). Trimming took 6 bases from V and 0 from J, leaving 11 bases between them. The CDR3 runs to 14 residues. CDR3: CASRQDKTNYGYTF. CDR3 DNA sequence: TGTGCCAGTAGACAGGATAAGACTAACTATGGCTACACCTTC.

The gene calls are TRBV18 and TRBJ2-7; 8 bases match TRBD1. This CDR3 comprises 15 residues. CDR1 and CDR2 (germline): KGHSH, LQKENI. Unmatched junction bases numbered 9, after V lost 3 bases and J lost 5 bases. CDR3 loop: CASSPKTQGGHEQYF. DNA for the CDR3: TGTGCCAGCTCACCGAAGACACAGGGGGGCCACGAGCAGTACTTC.

CDR3 coding DNA: TGTGCCAGTAGTATAGTCGGAGCGGGGGGGCAAGAGACCCAGTACTTC. Amino acid sequence: CASSIVGAGGQETQYF. J is TRBJ2-5 and V is TRBV19; TRBD2 aligns across 10 bases. CDR1 LNHDA and CDR2 SQIVND come from the germline V gene (reference sequence). This CDR3 comprises 16 residues. V lost 1 base, J lost 2 bases, and 4 bases stayed unmatched.

The chain combines TRBV9 with TRBJ1-6, with D possibly matching TRBD1 (6 bases). The CDR3 is 14 amino acids. Trimming pared 4 bases from V and 10 bases from J, leaving 15 bases between. CDR1 is SGDLS, CDR2 YYNGEE, per germline. CDR3 nucleotide sequence: TGTGCCAGCAGCACCGGGACACTCGGATCACCCCTCCACTTT. Protein: CASSTGTLGSPLHF.

V is TRBV7-2 and J is TRBJ1-3, with TRBD1 matching 9 bases. Looked up from germline, CDR1 is SGHTA and CDR2 is FQGNSA. The CDR3 has 16 residues. The trim removed 5 bases at V and 1 base at J, leaving 6 bases unmatched. The CDR3 region is CASSESQGASGNTIYF. In DNA, the CDR3 is TGTGCCAGCAGCGAATCACAGGGGGCGTCTGGAAACACCATATATTTT.

The rearrangement joins TRBV25-1 to TRBJ2-1, with D hard to call. The CDR3 sequence is 12 residues long. CDR1 MGHDK and CDR2 SYGVNS come from the germline V gene. With 2 bases removed from V and 10 bases from J, the gap between germline ends came to 9 bases. The CDR3 sequence is CASSESATEQFF. The CDR3 DNA reads TGTGCCAGCAGTGAAAGTGCGACAGAGCAGTTCTTC.

V and J are TRBV23-1 and TRBJ2-5; TRBD2 aligns across 14 bases. TRBV23-1 is known as an ORF, though its function is uncertain. CDR3 length equals 16 residues. V shed 4 bases, J shed 2 bases, and the junction held 3 bases outside the gene matches. Written as DNA, the CDR3 is TGCGCCAGCAGTCCGGGACTAGCGGGGGTACAAGAGACCCAGTACTTC. Protein sequence: CASSPGLAGVQETQYF.

The J gene is TRBJ1-6, the V gene TRBV6-2 or TRBV6-3; 7 bases align to TRBD1. V shed 5 bases and J 6 bases; nucleotides not matched to a gene: 10. The CDR3 runs 16 residues. Germline V gene lookup returns CDR1 MNHEY and CDR2 SVGEGT. The DNA of the CDR3 is TGTGCCAGCAGTCCCCTACCGGGACAGCGTAATTCACCCCTCCACTTT. This gives the protein CASSPLPGQRNSPLHF.